These 7 T cell receptor beta chains originate from one sample sequenced in a study of shared clonotypes between healthy human individuals. Some clones are missing from TCRdb's copy, which holds only in-frame ones; the method was immunoSEQ multiplex PCR. The repertoire holds 170,000 or so clones, with 66% as singletons. The sequenced sample consisted of memory CD4+ T cells sorted from blood. Specified subset: CD45RA-negative fraction. The receptors derive from a man between 25 and 39 years old in good health.

The chain employs TRBV11-2 and TRBJ1-3; D is uncertain. The CDR3 spans 13 residues. The germline gives CDR1 SGHAT, CDR2 FQNNGV. V was cut by 2 bases and J by 4 bases, with 6 bases left in between. CDR3 region: CASSLNTGNTIYF. In DNA form, the CDR3 reads TGTGCCAGCAGCTTAAATACAGGAAACACCATATATTTT.

The CDR3 DNA reads as TGCAGCGTTGAACGCGGGCTGTTAGGTGTGCAGTACTTC. Translating it yields CSVERGLLGVQYF. V gene TRBV29-1 combines with J gene TRBJ2-7; maybe TRBD2 (5 bases). The germline CDR1 and CDR2 sequences are SQVTM and ANQGSEA. Deletions cut 2 bases from V and 9 bases from J, with 17 bases between. There are 13 residues in the CDR3.

The CDR3 protein is CASSLKGGQPNTEAFF. CDR3 bases: TGTGCCAGCAGCCTAAAGGGGGGGCAGCCGAACACTGAAGCTTTCTTT. The genes are TRBV7-2 and TRBJ1-1; tentative D call: TRBD1 (6 bases). This CDR3 has 16 amino acids. Germline lookup yields CDR1 SGHTA and CDR2 FQGNSA. The V end lost 5 bases, the J end lost 1 base, and 17 bases lay between the germline ends.

The rearrangement uses TRBV5-4 and TRBJ1-1, with 8 bases fitting TRBD1. The CDR3 consists of 14 residues. Germline V gene data show CDR1 as SGHNT and CDR2 as YYREEE (reference sequence). V was pared by 3 bases and J by 5 bases, with 6 bases of the junction left unmatched. The CDR3 sequence is CASSWTTGETEAFF. DNA of the CDR3: TGTGCCAGCAGCTGGACGACAGGGGAGACTGAAGCTTTCTTT.

The chain couples TRBV19 to TRBJ2-1; 10 bases map to TRBD1. In germline, CDR1 is LNHDA, CDR2 SQIVND (reference sequence). This CDR3 is 16 amino acids long. V lost 7 bases and J lost 9; bases outside the gene matches: 15. As DNA, the CDR3 is TGTGCCAGTATCTCATGGAGACAGGGGGCTCTTGGTGAGCAGTTCTTC. As protein: CASISWRQGALGEQFF.

The V gene is TRBV28, the J gene TRBJ2-3; 7 nucleotides align to TRBD2. There are 16 residues in the CDR3. The germline gives CDR1 MDHEN, CDR2 SYDVKM. V shed 6 bases and J 9 bases; nucleotides not matched to a gene: 18. The CDR3 reads CASSPSPRSGGLTQYF. For the CDR3, the DNA is TGTGCCAGCAGCCCCTCGCCTAGGTCGGGGGGATTAACGCAGTATTTT.

This clone has just a few counts. The chain uses TRBV2 and TRBJ2-3, with D uncertain. Germline V gene sequence: CDR1 SNHLY, CDR2 FYNNEI. V lost 6 bases and J 0 bases, leaving 10 bases between the germline ends. The CDR3 runs to 14 residues. The CDR3 region is CASSGQSSTDTQYF. For the CDR3, the DNA is TGTGCCAGCAGCGGGCAGTCTAGCACAGATACGCAGTATTTT.